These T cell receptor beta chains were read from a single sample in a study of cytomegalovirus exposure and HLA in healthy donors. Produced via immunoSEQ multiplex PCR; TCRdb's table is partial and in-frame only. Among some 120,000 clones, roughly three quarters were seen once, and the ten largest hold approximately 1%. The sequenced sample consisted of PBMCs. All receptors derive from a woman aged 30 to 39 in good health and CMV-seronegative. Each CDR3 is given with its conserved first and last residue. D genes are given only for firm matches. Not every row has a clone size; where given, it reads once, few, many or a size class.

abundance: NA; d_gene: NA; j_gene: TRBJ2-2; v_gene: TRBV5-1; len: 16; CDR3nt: TGCGCCAGCAGCTTGGCCGGGCAGGGGAACGCCGGGGAGCTGTTTTTT; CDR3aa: CASSLAGQGNAGELFF
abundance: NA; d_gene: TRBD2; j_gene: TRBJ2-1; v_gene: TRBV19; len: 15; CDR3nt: TGTGCCAGTAGAGTCATAAGCGGGAGATCCGATGAGCAGTTCTTC; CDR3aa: CASRVISGRSDEQFF
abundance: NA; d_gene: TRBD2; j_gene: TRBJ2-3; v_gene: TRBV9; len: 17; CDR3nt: TGTGCCAGCAGCACCAGCGGGAGGGGTGGTTGGGCAGATACGCAGTATTTT; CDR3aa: CASSTSGRGGWADTQYF
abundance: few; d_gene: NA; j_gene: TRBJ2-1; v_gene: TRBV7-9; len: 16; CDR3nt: TGTGCCAGCAGCGCCTACGGGGGCGGGAGAAGGAATGAGCAGTTCTTC; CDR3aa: CASSAYGGGRRNEQFF
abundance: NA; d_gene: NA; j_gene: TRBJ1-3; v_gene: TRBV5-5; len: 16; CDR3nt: TGTGCCAGCAGCCCACTTGGACAGAACTCTGGAAACACCATATATTTT; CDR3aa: CASSPLGQNSGNTIYF
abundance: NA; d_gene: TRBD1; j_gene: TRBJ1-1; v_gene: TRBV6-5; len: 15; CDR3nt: TGTGCCAGCAGTTACTCGAACAGGGGTTTCACTGAAGCTTTCTTT; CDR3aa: CASSYSNRGFTEAFF
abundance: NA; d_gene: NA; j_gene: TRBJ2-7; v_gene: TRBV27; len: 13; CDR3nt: TGTGCCAGCAGTTTGGGACTCTCCTACGAGCAGTACTTC; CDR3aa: CASSLGLSYEQYF
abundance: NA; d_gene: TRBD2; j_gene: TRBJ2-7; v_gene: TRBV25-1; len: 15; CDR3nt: TGTGCCAGCAGCGACGCGGGAGCGGGTGACTACGAGCAGTACTTC; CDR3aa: CASSDAGAGDYEQYF
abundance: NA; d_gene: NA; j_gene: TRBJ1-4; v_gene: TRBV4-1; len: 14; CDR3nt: TGCGCCAGCAGCCGATCCTCAACAGGGGAAAAACTGTTTTTT; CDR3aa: CASSRSSTGEKLFF
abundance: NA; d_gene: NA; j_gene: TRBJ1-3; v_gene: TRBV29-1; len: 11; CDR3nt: TGCAGCGCCGGGGAGGGAAACACCATATATTTT; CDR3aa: CSAGEGNTIYF
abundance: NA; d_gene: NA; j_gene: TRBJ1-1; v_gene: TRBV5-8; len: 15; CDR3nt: TGTGCCAGCAGCTTGGCGGGACACTTTAACACTGAAGCTTTCTTT; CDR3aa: CASSLAGHFNTEAFF
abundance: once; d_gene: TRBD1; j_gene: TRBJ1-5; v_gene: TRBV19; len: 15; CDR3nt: TGTGCCAGTAGTATAGGGACAGGGATTCCGCAGCCCCAGCATTTT; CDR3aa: CASSIGTGIPQPQHF
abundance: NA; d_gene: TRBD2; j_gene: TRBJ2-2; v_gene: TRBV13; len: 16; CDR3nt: TGTGCCAGCAGCCCAACGGGACTAACTAACACCGGGGAGCTGTTTTTT; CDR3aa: CASSPTGLTNTGELFF
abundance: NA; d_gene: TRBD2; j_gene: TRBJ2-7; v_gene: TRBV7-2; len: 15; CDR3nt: TGTGCCAGCAGCTTAGGGACTAGCGGGGTCTACGAGCAGTACTTC; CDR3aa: CASSLGTSGVYEQYF
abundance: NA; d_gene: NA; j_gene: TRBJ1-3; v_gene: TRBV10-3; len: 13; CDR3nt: TGTGCCATCAGTGACGACATTGGAAACACCATATATTTT; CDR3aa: CAISDDIGNTIYF
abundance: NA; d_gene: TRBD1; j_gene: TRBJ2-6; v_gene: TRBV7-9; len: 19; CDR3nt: TGTGCCAGCAGCTTAGTCTCGACAGGGGGAAACTCTGGGGCCAACGTCCTGACTTTC; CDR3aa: CASSLVSTGGNSGANVLTF
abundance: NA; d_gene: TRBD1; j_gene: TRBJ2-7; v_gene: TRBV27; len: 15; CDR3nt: TGTGCCAGCAGCCTGGTTGGCAGGGGGCTCGACGAGCAGTACTTC; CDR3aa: CASSLVGRGLDEQYF
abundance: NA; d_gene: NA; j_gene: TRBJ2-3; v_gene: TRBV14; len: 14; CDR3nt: TGTGCCAGCAGCCAAGGAGGAGGGCTCGATACGCAGTATTTT; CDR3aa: CASSQGGGLDTQYF
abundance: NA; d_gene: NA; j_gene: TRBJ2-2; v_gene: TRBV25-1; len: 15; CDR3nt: TGTGCCAGCAGTGAAGGGACTCCAAACACCGGGGAGCTGTTTTTT; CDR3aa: CASSEGTPNTGELFF
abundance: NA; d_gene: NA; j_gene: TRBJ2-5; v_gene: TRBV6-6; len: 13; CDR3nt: TGTGCCAGCAGTTACTCCCGGTCGGAGACCCAGTACTTC; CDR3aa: CASSYSRSETQYF
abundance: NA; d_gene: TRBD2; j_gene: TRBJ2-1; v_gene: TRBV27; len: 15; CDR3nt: TGTGCCAGCAGTTTAACCTCTAGCGGGCGGAATGAGCAGTTCTTC; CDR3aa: CASSLTSSGRNEQFF
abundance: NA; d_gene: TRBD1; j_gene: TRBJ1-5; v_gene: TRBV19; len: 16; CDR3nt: TGTGCCAGTAGCGACCGACAGGGGCTAAGCAATCAGCCCCAGCATTTT; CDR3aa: CASSDRQGLSNQPQHF
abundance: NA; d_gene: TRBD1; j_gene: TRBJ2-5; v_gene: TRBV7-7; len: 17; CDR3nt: TGTGCTAGCAGCATTCAACCAGGGACAGGGGCGGTTGGGACCCAGTACTTC; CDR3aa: CASSIQPGTGAVGTQYF
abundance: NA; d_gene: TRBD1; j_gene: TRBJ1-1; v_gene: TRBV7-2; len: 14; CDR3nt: TGTGCCAGCAGCTTCCGGGACAGGGGAACTGAAGCTTTCTTT; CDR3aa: CASSFRDRGTEAFF
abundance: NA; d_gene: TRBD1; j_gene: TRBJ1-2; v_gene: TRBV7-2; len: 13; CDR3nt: TGTGCCAGCAGCCGGGACAGGACAACTGGCTACACCTTC; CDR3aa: CASSRDRTTGYTF
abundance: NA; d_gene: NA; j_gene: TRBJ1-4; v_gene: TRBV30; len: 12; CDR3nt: TGTGCCTGGGGGGGAGGCCCCGAAAAACTGTTTTTT; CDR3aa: CAWGGGPEKLFF
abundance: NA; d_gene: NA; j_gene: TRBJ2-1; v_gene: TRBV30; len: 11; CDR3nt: TGTGCCTGGAGACTCTTGAATGAGCAGTTCTTC; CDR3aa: CAWRLLNEQFF
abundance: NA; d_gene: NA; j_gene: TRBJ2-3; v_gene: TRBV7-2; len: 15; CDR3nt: TGTGCCAGCAGCTCGGACTACCTTAGCACAGATACGCAGTATTTT; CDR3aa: CASSSDYLSTDTQYF
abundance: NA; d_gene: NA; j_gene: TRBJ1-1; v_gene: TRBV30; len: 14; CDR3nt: TGTGCCTGCGCCTCCCCCAGGGGGAACACTGAAGCTTTCTTT; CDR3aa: CACASPRGNTEAFF
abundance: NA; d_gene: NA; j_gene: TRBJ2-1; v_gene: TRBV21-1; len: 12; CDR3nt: TGTGCTCGGACTTTATCCTACAATGAGCAGTTCTTC; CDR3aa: CARTLSYNEQFF
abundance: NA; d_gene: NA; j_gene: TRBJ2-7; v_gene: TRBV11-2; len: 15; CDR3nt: TGTGCCAGCAGCCCCCAAACTGGGGCTGGCTACGAGCAGTACTTC; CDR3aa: CASSPQTGAGYEQYF
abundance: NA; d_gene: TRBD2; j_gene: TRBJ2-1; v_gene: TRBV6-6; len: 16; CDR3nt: TGTGCCAGCAGCCGAGGGGCGGGGGTATACTACAATGAGCAGTTCTTC; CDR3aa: CASSRGAGVYYNEQFF
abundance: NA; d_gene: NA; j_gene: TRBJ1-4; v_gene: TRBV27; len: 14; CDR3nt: TGTGCCAGCTTCCCCTCAGGGGTTGGGGAAAAACTGTTTTTT; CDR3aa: CASFPSGVGEKLFF
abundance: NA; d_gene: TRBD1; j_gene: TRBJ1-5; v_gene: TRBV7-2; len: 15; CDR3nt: TGTGCCAGCAGCTTAGGTGGGACAGCTAATCAGCCCCAGCATTTT; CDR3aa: CASSLGGTANQPQHF
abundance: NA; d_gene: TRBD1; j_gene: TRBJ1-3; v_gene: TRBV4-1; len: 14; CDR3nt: TGCGCCAGCAGCCAAGGACAGGGGAGAAACACCATATATTTT; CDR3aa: CASSQGQGRNTIYF
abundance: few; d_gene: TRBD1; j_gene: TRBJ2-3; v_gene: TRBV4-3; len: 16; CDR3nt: TGCGCCAGCAGCCAAGATCAGGGGCAGGGGGCCGATACGCAGTATTTT; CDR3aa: CASSQDQGQGADTQYF
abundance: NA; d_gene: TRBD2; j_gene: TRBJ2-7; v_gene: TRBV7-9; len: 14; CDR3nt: TGTGCCAGCAGCTACCGGGACTACCCCTACGAGCAGTACTTC; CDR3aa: CASSYRDYPYEQYF
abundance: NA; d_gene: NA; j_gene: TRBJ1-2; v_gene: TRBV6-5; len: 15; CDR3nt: TGTGCCAGCAGTTATGGGGGGGCGGGAAACTATGGCTACACCTTC; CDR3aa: CASSYGGAGNYGYTF
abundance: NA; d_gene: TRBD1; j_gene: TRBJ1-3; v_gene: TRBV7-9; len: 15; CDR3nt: TGTGCCAGCAGCCCAACAGGGGGAGCTGGAAACACCATATATTTT; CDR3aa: CASSPTGGAGNTIYF
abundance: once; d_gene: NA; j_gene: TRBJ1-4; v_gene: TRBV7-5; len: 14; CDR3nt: TGTGCCAGAAGCGTGGGACAGGGGGATGAAAAACTGTTTTTT; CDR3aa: CARSVGQGDEKLFF
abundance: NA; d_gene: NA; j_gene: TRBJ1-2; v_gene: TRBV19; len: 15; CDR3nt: TGTGCCAGTTCCCTACCAACCGTGTCCGACTATGGCTACACCTTC; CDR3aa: CASSLPTVSDYGYTF
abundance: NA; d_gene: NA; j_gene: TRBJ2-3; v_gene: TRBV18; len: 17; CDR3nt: TGTGCCAGCTCACCACGGACAGTAGGGATTTCCACAGATACGCAGTATTTT; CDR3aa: CASSPRTVGISTDTQYF
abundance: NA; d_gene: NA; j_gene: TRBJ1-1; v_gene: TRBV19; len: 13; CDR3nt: TGTGCCAGTAGTAGCACAGGAGGGAGTAGAGCTTTCTTT; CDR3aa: CASSSTGGSRAFF
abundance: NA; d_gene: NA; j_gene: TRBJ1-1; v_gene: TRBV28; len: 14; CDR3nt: TGTGCCAGCAGTTTAAGCCTCAAGGGGCAGCCAATTCTCTTT; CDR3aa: CASSLSLKGQPILF
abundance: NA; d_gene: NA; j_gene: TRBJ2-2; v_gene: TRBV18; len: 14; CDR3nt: TGTGCCAGCTCACGTCCCGCGAACACCGGGGAGCTGTTTTTT; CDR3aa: CASSRPANTGELFF
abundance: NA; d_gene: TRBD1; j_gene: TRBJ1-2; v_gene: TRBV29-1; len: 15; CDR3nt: TGCAGCGTTAGCCGGGACAGGGGAATAAACGATGGCTACACCTTC; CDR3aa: CSVSRDRGINDGYTF
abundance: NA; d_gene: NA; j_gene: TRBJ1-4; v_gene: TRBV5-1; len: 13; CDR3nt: TGCGCCAGCAGTCGCTTTATAGCGGAAAAACTGTTTTTT; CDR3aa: CASSRFIAEKLFF
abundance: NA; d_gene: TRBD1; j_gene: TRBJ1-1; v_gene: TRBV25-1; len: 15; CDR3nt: TGTGCCAGCAGTGATCCGGGACAGGGAAACACTGAAGCTTTCTTT; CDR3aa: CASSDPGQGNTEAFF
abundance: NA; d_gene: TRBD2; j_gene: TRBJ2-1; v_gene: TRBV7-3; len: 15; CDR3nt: TGTGCCAGCAGCCCCGTTAGCGGGGGATACAATGAGCAGTTCTTC; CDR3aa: CASSPVSGGYNEQFF
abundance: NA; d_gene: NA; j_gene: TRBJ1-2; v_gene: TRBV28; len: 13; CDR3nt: TGTGCCAGCAGCCTCGCGGGAGGCTATGGCTACACCTTC; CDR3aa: CASSLAGGYGYTF
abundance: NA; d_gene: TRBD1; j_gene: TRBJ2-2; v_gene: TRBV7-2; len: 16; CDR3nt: TGTGCCAGCAGCTTAGCGCTATCAGGGGGCACCGGGGAGCTGTTTTTT; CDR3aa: CASSLALSGGTGELFF
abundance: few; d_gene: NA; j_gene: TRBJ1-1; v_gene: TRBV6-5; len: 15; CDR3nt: TGTGCCAGCAGTTACAGTCCCAGGGGGAACACTGAAGCTTTCTTT; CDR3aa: CASSYSPRGNTEAFF